Following are 8 T cell receptor beta chains from one sample sequenced in a study of cytomegalovirus exposure and HLA in healthy donors. 60 Vbeta and 13 Jbeta primers were used in PCR. Sequencing was performed with immunoSEQ multiplex PCR; in TCRdb, only in-frame clones are kept and a portion is missing. The sample contains 150,000 to 200,000 clones, more than 60% of which appear only once. Input material: PBMCs. The receptors derive from a human donor in good health.

This clone has just a few counts. For the CDR3, the DNA is TGTGCCAGCAGCTTGGCCCCGGGACAGGATAATGAAAAACTGTTTTTT. The encoded protein is CASSLAPGQDNEKLFF. This chain links TRBV5-4 with TRBJ1-4, with 8 bases identical to TRBD1. From germline, CDR1 is SGHNT and CDR2 YYREEE (reference sequence). This CDR3 contains 16 residues. The J segment lost 4 bases and the V segment lost 0 bases, leaving 5 bases of the junction unmatched.

This clone was detected a few times. The rearrangement links TRBV5-6 to TRBJ1-1; 8 bases match TRBD1. J gave up 7 bases and V 4 bases, and 6 bases lay outside the gene matches. This CDR3 has 13 residues. CDR1 and CDR2 (germline): SGHDT, YYEEEE. The CDR3 DNA reads as TGTGCCAGCAGCGCACGGACAGGGTTTGAAGCTTTCTTT. Translation: CASSARTGFEAFF.

The V call is TRBV19, the J call TRBJ2-5, with 10 bases aligning to TRBD2. The CDR3 runs to 17 residues. The junction had 18 bases not matched to a gene; V was cut back by 9 bases and J by 5 bases. Per germline, CDR1 LNHDA and CDR2 SQIVND (reference sequence). The CDR3 DNA reads as TGTGCCAGCACCCCTGGGGCCAGCGGGGGGGCCCCGGAGACCCAGTACTTC. Translated, it gives CASTPGASGGAPETQYF.

The DNA for the CDR3 is TGTGCCAGCAGCCCCACGACAGGGCTCCAAGAGACCCAGTACTTC. Residues: CASSPTTGLQETQYF. V is TRBV5-6 and J is TRBJ2-5; 7 bases align to TRBD1. After removal of 4 bases from V and 1 base from J, the junction contained 7 bases not matched to a gene. CDR3 size: 15 residues. The germline V gene has CDR1 SGHDT and CDR2 YYEEEE.

Regarding this clone: Other DNA variants within this sample encode the same CDR3. The chain joins TRBV19 to TRBJ2-7, with 8 bases identical to TRBD1. The CDR3 runs 13 residues. Germline V CDR1 and CDR2: LNHDA, SQIVND (reference sequence). J was trimmed by 3 bases and V by 4 bases; bases with no gene match: 2. CDR3 region: CASSSGTGYEQYF. DNA for the CDR3: TGTGCCAGTAGTAGCGGGACAGGCTACGAGCAGTACTTC.

The chain employs TRBV11-2 and TRBJ2-1; no clear D gene. Germline loops: CDR1 SGHAT, CDR2 FQNNGV. V shed 3 bases and J shed 8 bases, with 11 bases lying between them. This CDR3 has 13 residues. In DNA form, the CDR3 reads TGTGCCAGCAGCTTGGCTCCTTCTTATGAGCAGTTCTTC. Its protein is CASSLAPSYEQFF.

This clone was seen once. The gene calls are TRBV14 and TRBJ2-7; 8 bases map to TRBD2. This CDR3 is 17 amino acids long. The germline CDR1 and CDR2 sequences are SGHDN and FVKESK. Unmatched junction bases numbered 11, after V lost 4 bases and J lost 0 bases. CDR3 DNA: TGTGCCAGCAGCCTCGGCGGGGGGAACACGAACTCCTACGAGCAGTACTTC. Translated: CASSLGGGNTNSYEQYF.

This clone was recorded a few times. J is TRBJ1-5 and V is TRBV19; D possibly corresponds to TRBD1 (5 bases). V was cut by 4 bases and J by 4 bases, with 17 bases left in between. The CDR3 contains 16 residues. Germline V gene data show CDR1 as LNHDA and CDR2 as SQIVND (reference sequence). The CDR3 bases are TGTGCCAGTAGTACCGGGGGGTTGACCGAAAATCAGCCCCAGCATTTT. This sequence encodes CASSTGGLTENQPQHF. The variable domain in full, with the rest retrieved from reference TRBV19 and TRBJ1-5, is DGGITQSPKYLFRKEGQNVTLSCEQNLNHDAMYWYRQDPGQGLRLIYYSQIVNDFQKGDIAEGYSVSREKKESFPLTVTSAQKNPTAFYLCASSTGGLTENQPQHFGDGTRLSIL.